This T cell receptor (beta chain) was sequenced during a study of CXCR3-negative and CXCR3-positive naive CD8 T cells. Naive CD8+ T cells carried a CD45RO-CCR7+CD27+CD95- phenotype. The libraries of TRB cDNA were prepared using 5' RACE with UMI labels. No DNA is given; TCRdb re-called the 5' RACE reads and lists each CDR3 protein once. This sample contains 50,000 to 65,000 distinct CDR3 sequences. This CDR3 is built from 15 residues. Germline values: CDR1 SGHAT, CDR2 FQNNGV. Notes on this clonotype: Its antigen is as yet unknown.

Broader study findings: Naive cells with CXCR3 showed TRB CDR3s that were more hydrophobic than those in CXCR3-negative naive cells.

This chain joins TRBV11-2 and TRBJ2-7; TCRdb names TRBD2, which stays unverified in the absence of DNA. The sequence derives from a human donor in good health. Some clones in this sample may be carry-over from other donors' samples. Source material: naive CXCR3+ CD8+ T cells from blood. Subset given: CD45RO-CCR7+CD27+CD95- naive CD8+ T cells expressing CXCR3 (TNR3+). CDR3 loop: CASMKGLEISYEQYF.